One and the same sample provided the 7 T cell receptor beta chains below, sequenced in a study of molecular identifiers for immune sequencing clone quantification. TCRdb used MiXCR to reprocess the PCR reads, holding one entry per CDR3 protein. The profile shows a few hundred thousand distinct CDR3 sequences, 25% of them singletons. Sample: naive CD8+ T cells from blood, with Jurkat cell RNA spiked in. Sample subset: FACS-sorted CD8+CD4-CCR7+CD45RA+ naive T cells. The receptors shown here come from a human donor in good health. Some libraries in this study had Jurkat cell RNA spiked in.

The CDR3 protein is CASSQGAYQPQHF. The DNA of the CDR3 is TGTGCCAGCAGCCAGGGGGCTTATCAGCCCCAGCATTTT. V gene TRBV13 combines with J gene TRBJ1-5, with 8 bases fitting TRBD1. Looked up from germline, CDR1 is PRHDT and CDR2 is FYEKMQ (reference sequence). The CDR3 consists of 13 residues. Trimming cost V 5 bases and J 5 bases; bases outside gene matches: 2. Full variable domain (missing parts from reference TRBV13 and TRBJ1-5): AAGVIQSPRHLIKEKRETATLKCYPIPRHDTVYWYQQGPGQDPQFLISFYEKMQSDKGSIPDRFSAQQFSDYHSELNMSSLELGDSALYFCASSQGAYQPQHFGDGTRLSIL.

In the case of this clonotype: A much bigger clone sits one base away, suggesting this may be a read error. The rearrangement links TRBV20-1 to TRBJ2-5; 9 nucleotides line up with TRBD1. The CDR3 totals 13 residues. Germline V CDR1 and CDR2: DFQATT, SNEGSKA (reference sequence). The CDR3 here is CSAHRGRQETQCF. CDR3 DNA: TGCAGTGCACACAGGGGGCGACAAGAGACCCAGTGCTTC.

The chain recombines TRBV7-9 with TRBJ2-7, with 7 positions matching TRBD2. This CDR3 has 15 amino acids. J was trimmed by 1 base and V by 4 bases; bases with no gene match: 7. Germline-derived CDR1 and CDR2 are SEHNR and FQNEAQ (reference sequence). The CDR3 DNA sequence: TGTGCCAGCAGCTCATCTAGCGGCCCTTCCTACGAGCAGTACTTC. Its translation is CASSSSSGPSYEQYF.

This clonotype has at least ten counts. J is TRBJ2-3 and V is TRBV29-1; D is perhaps TRBD1 (5 bases). The CDR3 spans 17 residues. Trimming removed 0 bases from V and 0 bases from J, with 16 bases in between. Per germline, CDR1 SQVTM and CDR2 ANQGSEA. DNA for the CDR3: TGCAGCGTTGAAGATCCGTTTGACAGAACTAGCACAGATACGCAGTATTTT. Its translation is CSVEDPFDRTSTDTQYF.

On this clonotype itself: This may be a read error, as it is one base from a much larger clone. The J gene is TRBJ2-2, the V gene TRBV29-1; 11 bases match TRBD1. CDR1 SQVTM and CDR2 ANQGSEA come from the germline V gene. This CDR3 has 13 residues. The CDR3 here is CSVGTGGPGEPFF. The CDR3 DNA follows: TGCAGCGTTGGGACAGGGGGCCCCGGGGAGCCGTTTTTT.

This clonotype turned up a few times. The gene calls are TRBV29-1 and TRBJ1-2; TRBD1 matches at 8 bases. V shed 3 bases, J shed 3 bases, and the junction held 3 bases outside the gene matches. The CDR3 has 13 amino acids. The germline V gene encodes CDR1 SQVTM and CDR2 ANQGSEA. CDR3 amino acids: CSVEDRVDYGYTF. In DNA form, the CDR3 reads TGCAGCGTTGAGGACAGGGTAGACTATGGCTACACCTTC.

The rearrangement links TRBV10-3 to TRBJ2-7; D gene uncertain. The length of the CDR3 is 13 residues. Germline-derived CDR1 and CDR2 are ENHRY and SYGVKD. V lost 2 bases and J 5 bases, leaving 10 bases between the germline ends. Here the CDR3 reads CAISEAAVDEQYF. DNA of the CDR3: TGTGCCATCAGTGAGGCGGCAGTGGACGAGCAGTACTTC.